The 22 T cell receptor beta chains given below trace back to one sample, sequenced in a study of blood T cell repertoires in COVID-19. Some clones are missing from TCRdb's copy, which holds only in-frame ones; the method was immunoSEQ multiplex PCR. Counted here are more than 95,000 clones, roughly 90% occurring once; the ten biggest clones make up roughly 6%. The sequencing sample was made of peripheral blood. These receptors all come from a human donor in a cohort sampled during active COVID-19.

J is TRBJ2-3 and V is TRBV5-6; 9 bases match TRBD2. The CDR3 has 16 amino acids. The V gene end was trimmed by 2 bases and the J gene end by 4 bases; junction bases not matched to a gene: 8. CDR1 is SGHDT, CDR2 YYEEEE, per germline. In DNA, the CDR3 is TGTGCCAGCAGCTTCGGTTGGGTAGCGGGAGCAGATACGCAGTATTTT. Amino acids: CASSFGWVAGADTQYF.

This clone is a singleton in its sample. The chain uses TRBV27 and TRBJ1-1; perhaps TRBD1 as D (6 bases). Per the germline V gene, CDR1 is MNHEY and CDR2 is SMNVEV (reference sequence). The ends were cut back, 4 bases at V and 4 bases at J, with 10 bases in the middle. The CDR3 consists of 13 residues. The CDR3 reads CASSSQGTTEAFF. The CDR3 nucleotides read TGTGCCAGCAGTTCGCAGGGGACCACTGAAGCTTTCTTT.

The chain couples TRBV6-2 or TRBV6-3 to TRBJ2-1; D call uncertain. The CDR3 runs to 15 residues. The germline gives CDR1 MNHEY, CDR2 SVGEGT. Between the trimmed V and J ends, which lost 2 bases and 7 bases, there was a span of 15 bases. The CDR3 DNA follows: TGTGCCAGCAGTTACAGTGCAGATCCGATAAATGAGCAGTTCTTC. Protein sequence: CASSYSADPINEQFF.

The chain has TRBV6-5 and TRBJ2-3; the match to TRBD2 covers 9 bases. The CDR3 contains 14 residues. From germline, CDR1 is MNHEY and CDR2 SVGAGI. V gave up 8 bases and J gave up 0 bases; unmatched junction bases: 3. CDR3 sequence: CASRTSGSTDTQYF. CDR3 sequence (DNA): TGTGCCAGCCGCACTAGCGGGAGCACAGATACGCAGTATTTT.

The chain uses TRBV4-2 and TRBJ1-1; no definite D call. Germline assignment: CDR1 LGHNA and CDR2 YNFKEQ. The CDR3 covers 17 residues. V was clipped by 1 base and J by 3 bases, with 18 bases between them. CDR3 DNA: TGTGCCAGCAGCCAAGCGGCCGGAGGACGGGTATACACTGAAGCTTTCTTT. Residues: CASSQAAGGRVYTEAFF.

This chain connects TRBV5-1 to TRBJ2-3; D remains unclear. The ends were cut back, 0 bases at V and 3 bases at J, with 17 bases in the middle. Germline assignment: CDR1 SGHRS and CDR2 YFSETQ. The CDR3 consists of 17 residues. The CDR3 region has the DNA TGCGCCAGCAGCTTGGCGGTGGCGGCCGGCGAAACAGATACGCAGTATTTT. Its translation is CASSLAVAAGETDTQYF.

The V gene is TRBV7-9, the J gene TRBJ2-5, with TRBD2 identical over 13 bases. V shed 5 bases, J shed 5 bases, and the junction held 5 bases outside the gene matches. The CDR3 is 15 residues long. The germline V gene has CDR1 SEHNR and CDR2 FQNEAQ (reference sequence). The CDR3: CASSPLAGGWETQYF. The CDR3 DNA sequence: TGTGCCAGCAGCCCACTAGCGGGAGGGTGGGAGACCCAGTACTTC.

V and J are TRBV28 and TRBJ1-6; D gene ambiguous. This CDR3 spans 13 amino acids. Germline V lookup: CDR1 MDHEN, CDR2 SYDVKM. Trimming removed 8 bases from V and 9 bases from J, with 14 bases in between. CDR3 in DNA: TGTGCCAGCCACGGGAGGGTAGGTTCACCCCTCCACTTT. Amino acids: CASHGRVGSPLHF.

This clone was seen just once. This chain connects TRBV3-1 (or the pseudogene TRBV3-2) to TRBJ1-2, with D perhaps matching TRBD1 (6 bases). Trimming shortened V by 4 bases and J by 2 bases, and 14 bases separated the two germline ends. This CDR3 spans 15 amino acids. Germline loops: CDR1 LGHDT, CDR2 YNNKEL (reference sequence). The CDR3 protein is CASSLNRGGNYGYTF. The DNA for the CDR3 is TGTGCCAGCAGCCTGAATAGGGGGGGCAACTATGGCTACACCTTC.

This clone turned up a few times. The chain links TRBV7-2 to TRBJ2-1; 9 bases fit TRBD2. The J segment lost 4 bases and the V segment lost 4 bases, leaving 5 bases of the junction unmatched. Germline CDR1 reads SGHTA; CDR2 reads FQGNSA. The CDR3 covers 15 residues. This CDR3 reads CASSSTSGPYNEQFF. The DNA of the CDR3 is TGTGCCAGCAGCTCCACTAGCGGGCCGTACAATGAGCAGTTCTTC. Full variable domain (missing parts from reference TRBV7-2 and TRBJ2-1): GAGVSQSPSNKVTEKGKDVELRCDPISGHTALYWYRQSLGQGLEFLIYFQGNSAPDKSGLPSDRFSAERTGGSVSTLTIQRTQQEDSAVYLCASSSTSGPYNEQFFGPGTRLTVL.

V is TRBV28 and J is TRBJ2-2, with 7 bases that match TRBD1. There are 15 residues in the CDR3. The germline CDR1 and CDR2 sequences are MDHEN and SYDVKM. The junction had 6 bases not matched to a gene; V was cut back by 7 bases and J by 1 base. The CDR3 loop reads CASNPGGVNTGELFF. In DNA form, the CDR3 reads TGTGCCAGCAACCCAGGGGGAGTGAACACCGGGGAGCTGTTTTTT.

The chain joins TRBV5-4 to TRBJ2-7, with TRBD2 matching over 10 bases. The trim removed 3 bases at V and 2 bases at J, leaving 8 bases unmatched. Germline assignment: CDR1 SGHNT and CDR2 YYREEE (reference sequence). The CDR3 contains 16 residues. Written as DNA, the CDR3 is TGTGCCAGCAGCTCCCGGACTAGCGGACCGACCTACGAGCAGTACTTC. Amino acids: CASSSRTSGPTYEQYF. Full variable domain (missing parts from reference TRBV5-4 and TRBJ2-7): ETGVTQSPTHLIKTRGQQVTLRCSSQSGHNTVSWYQQALGQGPQFIFQYYREEENGRGNFPPRFSGLQFPNYSSELNVNALELDDSALYLCASSSRTSGPTYEQYFGPGTRLTVT.

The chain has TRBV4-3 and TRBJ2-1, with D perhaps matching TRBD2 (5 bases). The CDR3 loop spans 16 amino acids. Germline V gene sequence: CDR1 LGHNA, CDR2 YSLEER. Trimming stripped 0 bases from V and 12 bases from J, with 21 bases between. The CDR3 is CASSQDIGREFLGQFF. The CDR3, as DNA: TGCGCCAGCAGCCAAGATATCGGCCGGGAATTCTTGGGGCAGTTCTTC.

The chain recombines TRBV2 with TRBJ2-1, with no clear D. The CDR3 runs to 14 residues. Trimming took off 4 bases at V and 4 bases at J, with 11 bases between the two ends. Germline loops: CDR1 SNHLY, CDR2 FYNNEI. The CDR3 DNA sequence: TGTGCCAGCAGTGTAGAACTATCATACAATGAGCAGTTCTTC. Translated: CASSVELSYNEQFF.

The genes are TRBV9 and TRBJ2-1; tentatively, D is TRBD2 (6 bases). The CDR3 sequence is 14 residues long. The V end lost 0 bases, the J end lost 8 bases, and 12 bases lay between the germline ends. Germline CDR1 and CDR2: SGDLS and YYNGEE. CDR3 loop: CASSVEGLRDEQFF. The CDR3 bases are TGTGCCAGCAGCGTAGAGGGACTTAGGGATGAGCAGTTCTTC.

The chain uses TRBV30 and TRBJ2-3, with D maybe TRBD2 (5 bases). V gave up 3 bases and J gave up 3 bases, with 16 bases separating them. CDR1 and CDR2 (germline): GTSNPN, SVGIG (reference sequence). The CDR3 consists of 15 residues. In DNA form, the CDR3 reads TGTGCCTGGAGCACCGGGGTTTTATGGACAGATACGCAGTATTTT. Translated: CAWSTGVLWTDTQYF. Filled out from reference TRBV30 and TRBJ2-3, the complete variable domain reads SQTIHQWPATLVQPVGSPLSLECTVEGTSNPNLYWYRQAAGRGLQLLFYSVGIGQISSEVPQNLSASRPQDRQFILSSKKLLLSDSGFYLCAWSTGVLWTDTQYFGPGTRLTVL.

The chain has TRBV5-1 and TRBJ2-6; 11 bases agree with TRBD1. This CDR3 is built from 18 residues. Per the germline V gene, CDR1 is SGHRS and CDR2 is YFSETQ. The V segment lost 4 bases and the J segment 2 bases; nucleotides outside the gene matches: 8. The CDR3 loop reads CASSLGGTGGAGANVLTF. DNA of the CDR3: TGCGCCAGCAGCCTGGGTGGGACAGGGGGGGCTGGGGCCAACGTCCTGACTTTC.

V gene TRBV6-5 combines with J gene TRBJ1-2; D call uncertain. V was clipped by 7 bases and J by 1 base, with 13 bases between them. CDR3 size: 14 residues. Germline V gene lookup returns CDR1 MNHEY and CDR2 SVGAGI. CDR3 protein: CASTRSGVNYGYTF. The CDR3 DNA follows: TGTGCCAGCACTAGGTCCGGGGTTAACTATGGCTACACCTTC.

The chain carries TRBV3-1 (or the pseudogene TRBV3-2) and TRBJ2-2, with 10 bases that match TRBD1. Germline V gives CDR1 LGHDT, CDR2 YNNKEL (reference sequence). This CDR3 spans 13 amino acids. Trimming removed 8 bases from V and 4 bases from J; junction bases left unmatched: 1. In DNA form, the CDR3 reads TGTGCCAGCGGGGACAGGGGCACCGGGGAGCTGTTTTTT. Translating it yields CASGDRGTGELFF.

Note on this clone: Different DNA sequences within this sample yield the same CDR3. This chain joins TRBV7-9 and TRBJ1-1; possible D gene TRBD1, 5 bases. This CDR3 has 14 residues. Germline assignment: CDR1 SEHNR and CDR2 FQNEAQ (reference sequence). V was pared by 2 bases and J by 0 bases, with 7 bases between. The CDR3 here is CASSLRGLNTEAFF. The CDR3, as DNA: TGTGCCAGCAGCTTAAGGGGATTGAACACTGAAGCTTTCTTT.

CDR3 coding DNA: TGTGCCAGCAGTTACGGGGGAGGGAGCACTGAAGCTTTCTTT. This codes for CASSYGGGSTEAFF. The chain employs TRBV6-6 and TRBJ1-1, with D possibly matching TRBD1 (5 bases). This CDR3 is built from 14 residues. V dropped 2 bases and J dropped 4 bases, with 11 bases sitting between them. Germline lookup yields CDR1 MNHNY and CDR2 SVGAGI (reference sequence).

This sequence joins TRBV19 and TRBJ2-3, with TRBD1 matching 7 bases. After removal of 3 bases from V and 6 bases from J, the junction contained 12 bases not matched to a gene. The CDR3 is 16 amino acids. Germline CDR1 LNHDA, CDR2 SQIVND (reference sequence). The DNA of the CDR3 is TGTGCCAGTAGTATCCCCAACAGGGGAACGGCGGATACGCAGTATTTT. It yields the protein CASSIPNRGTADTQYF.